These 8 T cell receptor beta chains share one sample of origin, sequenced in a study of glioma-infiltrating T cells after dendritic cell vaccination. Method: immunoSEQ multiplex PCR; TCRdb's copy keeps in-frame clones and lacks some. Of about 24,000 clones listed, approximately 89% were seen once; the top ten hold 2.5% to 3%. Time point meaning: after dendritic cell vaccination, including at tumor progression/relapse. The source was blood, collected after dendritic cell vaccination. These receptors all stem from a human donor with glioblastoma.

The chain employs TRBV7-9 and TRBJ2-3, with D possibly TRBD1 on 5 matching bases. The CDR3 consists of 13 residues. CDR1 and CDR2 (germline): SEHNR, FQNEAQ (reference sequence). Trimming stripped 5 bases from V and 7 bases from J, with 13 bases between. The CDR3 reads CASSLEGAYTQYF. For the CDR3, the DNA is TGTGCCAGCAGCCTAGAAGGGGCTTATACGCAGTATTTT.

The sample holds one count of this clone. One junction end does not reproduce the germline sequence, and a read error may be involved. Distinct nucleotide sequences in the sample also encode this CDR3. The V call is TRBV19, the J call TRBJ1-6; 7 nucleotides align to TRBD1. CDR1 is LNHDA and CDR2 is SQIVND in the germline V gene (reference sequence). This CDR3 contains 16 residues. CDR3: CASRETGSSYNSPLHF. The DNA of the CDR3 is TGTGCCAGCCGAGAGACAGGGAGCTCCTATAATTCCCCCCTCCACTTT.

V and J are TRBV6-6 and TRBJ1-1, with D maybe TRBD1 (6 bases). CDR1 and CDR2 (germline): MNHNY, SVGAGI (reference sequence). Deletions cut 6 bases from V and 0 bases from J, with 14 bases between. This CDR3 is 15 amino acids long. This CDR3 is CASSPPDRLNTEAFF. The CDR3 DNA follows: TGTGCCAGCAGCCCACCCGACAGGCTGAACACTGAAGCTTTCTTT.

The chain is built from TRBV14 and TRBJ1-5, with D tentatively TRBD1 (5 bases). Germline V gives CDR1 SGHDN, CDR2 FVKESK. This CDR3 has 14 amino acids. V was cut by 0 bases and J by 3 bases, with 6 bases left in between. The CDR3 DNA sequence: TGTGCCAGCAGCCAAGAGGACAACAATCAGCCCCAGCATTTT. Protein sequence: CASSQEDNNQPQHF.

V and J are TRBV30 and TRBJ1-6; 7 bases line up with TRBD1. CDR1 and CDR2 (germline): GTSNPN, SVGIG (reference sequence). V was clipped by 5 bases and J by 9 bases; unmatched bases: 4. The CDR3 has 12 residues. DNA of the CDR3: TGTGCCTGGGGGACAGTAGGTTCACCCCTCCACTTT. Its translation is CAWGTVGSPLHF.

The CDR3, as DNA: TGTGCCAGCAGCTTAGTACTAGACACCGGGGAGCTGTTTTTT. It encodes CASSLVLDTGELFF. This sequence joins TRBV7-9 and TRBJ2-2; D may be TRBD2 (5 bases). The CDR3 runs to 14 residues. Trimming removed 1 base at V and 3 bases at J, with 6 bases between. The germline V gene encodes CDR1 SEHNR and CDR2 FQNEAQ (reference sequence).

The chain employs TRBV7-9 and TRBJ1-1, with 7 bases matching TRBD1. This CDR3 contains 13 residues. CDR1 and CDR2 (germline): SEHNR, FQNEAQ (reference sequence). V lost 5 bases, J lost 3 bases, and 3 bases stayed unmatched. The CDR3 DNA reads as TGTGCCAGCAGCCAGGGGGGCCACACTGAAGCTTTCTTT. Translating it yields CASSQGGHTEAFF.

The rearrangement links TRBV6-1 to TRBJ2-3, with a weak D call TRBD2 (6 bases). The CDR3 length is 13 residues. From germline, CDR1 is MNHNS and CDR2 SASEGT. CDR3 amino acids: CSTWGLGPDTQYF. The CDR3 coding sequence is TGTTCGACATGGGGACTGGGCCCAGATACGCAGTATTTT.